Given below is one TCR beta chain in context. Cohort assignment relied on participant-reported clinical history. The data originate from a study of blood T cell repertoires in COVID-19. Turning to the study itself: The study drew acute and convalescent COVID-19 samples from the United States, Italy and Spain. PBMCs, B-cell-depleted T cells, or T cells provided the cDNA or gDNA that made up the material.

Germline CDR1 reads LNHDA; CDR2 reads SQIVND (reference sequence). The CDR3 is made up of 15 amino acids. The trim removed 4 bases at V and 7 bases at J, leaving 7 bases unmatched. In the original analysis: Amplification from reference gene primers served as the basis for estimated nucleated cell counts. Sequencing used immunoSEQ multiplex PCR; TCRdb keeps in-frame clones, though not all of them. V and J calls and clone size are as listed in that table; D and trimming were resolved from the DNA. Here the sample spans 250,000 to 300,000 clones, roughly 80% being singletons. The sequence was collected from a man aged 25-45 years with acute COVID-19. This rearrangement joins TRBV19 to TRBJ2-1, with TRBD2 matching over 10 bases. Specimen: PBMCs or T cells enriched from blood (not recorded which). In DNA, the CDR3 is TGTGCCAGTAGTACCTATTCTAGCGGGGGAAATGAGCAGTTCTTC. It codes for CASSTYSSGGNEQFF.